This T cell receptor (beta chain) comes out of a study of cytomegalovirus exposure and HLA in healthy donors. Study information: As an earlier analysis found, roughly 180 million T cells yielded 90 million to 140 million unique TCR beta sequences. Points from the study as a whole: By HLA locus, TCR association rates varied in a later analysis, with DRB1 showing the most and HLA-C the fewest.

Comments on this clone: What it recognizes is unknown.

The PCR had 60 Vbeta and 13 Jbeta primers. Per the study methods: In a later analysis, 70 million to 80 million unique TCR beta chains included roughly 11 million shared by two or more donors. Clones were sequenced by immunoSEQ multiplex PCR, and TCRdb holds only the in-frame ones, with some missing. V, J and clone size derive from that table, while D and trimming were established from the DNA sequence. The sample holds 150,000 to 200,000 clones; approximately 79% are singletons and the top ten take 2% to 2.5%. CDR1 SGHTA and CDR2 FQGNSA come from the germline V gene. Germline trimming cut 5 bases from V and 0 bases from J; bases unmatched to any gene: 4. This CDR3 spans 15 amino acids.

The sequenced sample consisted of PBMCs. This chain links TRBV7-2 with TRBJ1-2; 9 bases align to TRBD1. The clonotype originates from a man aged 40-49 years in good health and CMV-seronegative. This CDR3 reads CASSPQGASNYGYTF. The CDR3 DNA reads as TGTGCCAGCAGCCCACAGGGGGCGTCTAACTATGGCTACACCTTC.